A selection of T cell receptor beta chains follows, all from one sample in a study of blood T cells in healthy people across ages. TCRdb independently ran MiXCR on the 5' RACE reads; one entry per CDR3 protein. Here the sample spans about 1.7 million distinct CDR3 sequences, approximately 28% being singletons. The specimen sequenced was blood. These receptors originate from a young woman in good health. Both conserved end residues are part of each CDR3. D genes are given only for firm matches. Size tells how often a clone was seen (once, few, many) or the class of an expanded clone, and some rows leave it out.

j_call v_call d_call clone_size cdr3_length cdr3_aa cdr3_nt
TRBJ1-4 TRBV20-1 . . 14 CSASAEATNEKLFF TGCAGTGCTAGCGCGGAGGCAACTAATGAAAAACTGTTTTTT
TRBJ1-1 TRBV7-2 TRBD1 . 16 CASSSRTGFMNTEAFF TGTGCCAGCAGCTCTCGGACAGGCTTCATGAACACTGAAGCTTTCTTT
TRBJ1-4 TRBV7-2 . few 16 CASSPYGGPTNEKLFF TGTGCCAGCAGCCCCTATGGGGGGCCAACTAATGAAAAACTGTTTTTT
TRBJ1-5 TRBV12-3/TRBV12-4 . many 14 CASSFSGGNQPQHF TGTGCCAGCAGCTTTTCCGGGGGCAATCAGCCCCAGCATTTT
TRBJ2-5 TRBV5-1 TRBD2 few 19 CASSLALAGGRLTEETQYF TGCGCCAGCAGCTTGGCGCTAGCGGGGGGCCGGTTAACAGAAGAGACCCAGTACTTC
TRBJ2-1 TRBV12-3/TRBV12-4 TRBD1 few 14 CASIDRGSIDEQFF TGTGCCAGCATTGACAGGGGGTCTATAGATGAGCAGTTCTTC
TRBJ2-2 TRBV20-1 . few 14 CSARDPWKGGELFF TGCAGTGCTAGAGATCCGTGGAAGGGCGGGGAGCTGTTTTTT
TRBJ2-3 TRBV20-1 . few 13 CSAKSPSTDTQYF TGCAGTGCTAAGTCTCCGAGCACAGATACGCAGTATTTT
TRBJ2-5 TRBV5-1 . few 16 CASSLGMRSAKETQYF TGCGCCAGCAGCTTGGGGATGCGGTCCGCGAAAGAGACCCAGTACTTC
TRBJ2-3 TRBV5-1 . few 15 CASSLLQGYTDTQYF TGCGCCAGCAGCTTGTTGCAGGGGTACACAGATACGCAGTATTTT
TRBJ1-1 TRBV7-9 TRBD1 . 13 CASSSYRGTEAFF TGTGCCAGCAGCTCGTACAGGGGAACTGAAGCTTTCTTT
TRBJ2-1 TRBV12-3/TRBV12-4 TRBD2 many 14 CASSPQGLVGWQFF TGTGCCAGCAGCCCCCAGGGACTAGTGGGATGGCAGTTCTTC
TRBJ2-1 TRBV3-1 . . 13 CASSRRDEVPRFF TGTGCCAGCAGCCGACGCGATGAGGTCCCAAGGTTCTTC
TRBJ1-2 TRBV12-3/TRBV12-4 TRBD1 few 14 CASSLRQGKYGYTF TGTGCCAGCAGTTTGAGACAGGGCAAATATGGCTACACCTTC
TRBJ1-5 TRBV28 . . 14 CASSFRSSNQPQHF TGTGCCAGCAGTTTTCGATCGAGCAATCAGCCCCAGCATTTT
TRBJ2-1 TRBV5-6 TRBD2 few 18 CASSPPYLQRGGVNEQFF TGTGCCAGCAGCCCACCATATCTCCAGCGGGGGGGCGTGAATGAGCAGTTCTTC
TRBJ2-2 TRBV4-1 . . 13 CASEQDHTGELFF TGCGCCAGCGAACAGGACCACACCGGGGAGCTGTTTTTT
TRBJ1-5 TRBV20-1 . . 15 CSARDRAGSDQPQHF TGCAGTGCTAGAGATCGGGCGGGGTCGGATCAGCCCCAGCATTTT
TRBJ2-1 TRBV29-1 . . 13 CSAQGGTYNEQFF TGCAGCGCCCAGGGGGGGACCTACAATGAGCAGTTCTTC
TRBJ2-7 TRBV5-5 TRBD2 . 15 CASSLGASGGNEQYF TGTGCCAGCAGCTTGGGAGCTAGCGGGGGGAATGAGCAGTACTTC
TRBJ2-5 TRBV12-5 . few 15 CASGPETWGGETQYF TGTGCTAGTGGGCCAGAGACGTGGGGTGGAGAGACCCAGTACTTC
TRBJ2-5 TRBV5-1 TRBD1 . 15 CASSSGTGFRETQYF TGCGCCAGCAGCTCCGGGACAGGGTTCAGGGAGACCCAGTACTTC
TRBJ2-5 TRBV11-2 . . 15 CASSPPSTSQETQYF TGTGCCAGCAGCCCTCCCTCCACCTCCCAAGAGACCCAGTACTTC
TRBJ2-5 TRBV20-1 . many 12 CSARFSGETQYF TGCAGTGCTAGATTCTCCGGAGAGACCCAGTACTTC
TRBJ2-1 TRBV29-1 TRBD2 few 20 CSVERRAGGLALKIYNEQFF TGCAGCGTTGAACGGAGGGCCGGGGGACTAGCGTTAAAGATCTACAATGAGCAGTTCTTC
TRBJ2-1 TRBV12-3/TRBV12-4 . . 14 CASTEIQGRDEQFF TGTGCCAGCACCGAGATACAGGGGAGGGATGAGCAGTTCTTC
TRBJ2-1 TRBV20-1 TRBD2 few 16 CSAPGLAGAGVGEQFF TGCAGTGCTCCGGGACTAGCGGGGGCAGGAGTCGGGGAGCAGTTCTTC
TRBJ2-6 TRBV14 . . 16 CASSQEPFSGANVLTF TGTGCCAGCAGCCAGGAACCCTTCTCTGGGGCCAACGTCCTGACTTTC
TRBJ1-3 TRBV11-2 . few 16 CASRALEGPMGNTIYF TGTGCCAGCCGAGCGTTGGAAGGGCCCATGGGAAACACCATATATTTT
TRBJ1-1 TRBV7-6 TRBD1 . 13 CASSLRQGTEAFF TGTGCCAGCAGCTTAAGACAGGGCACTGAAGCTTTCTTT
TRBJ2-1 TRBV10-3 TRBD2 . 14 CAISRTSGHNEQFF TGTGCCATCAGTCGGACTAGCGGCCATAATGAGCAGTTCTTC
TRBJ1-2 TRBV7-6 TRBD1 . 14 CASSRGGTGIGYTF TGTGCCAGCAGCCGAGGTGGGACAGGGATCGGCTACACCTTC
TRBJ2-1 TRBV18 . . 13 CASSPPVFDEQFF TGTGCCAGCTCACCACCTGTCTTTGATGAGCAGTTCTTC
TRBJ1-2 TRBV3-1 TRBD1 . 12 CASSTTGFGYTF TGTGCCAGCAGCACGACAGGGTTCGGCTACACCTTC
TRBJ1-5 TRBV6-2/TRBV6-3 . few 15 CASRLQGLRNQPQHF TGTGCCAGCAGACTACAGGGACTTCGCAATCAGCCCCAGCATTTT
TRBJ2-1 TRBV13 TRBD1 . 15 CASSLLGQGGYEQFF TGTGCCAGCAGCCTACTAGGACAGGGGGGGTATGAGCAGTTCTTC
TRBJ1-2 TRBV5-1 TRBD1 . 14 CASSCEGARSGYTF TGCGCCAGCAGCTGCGAGGGGGCGCGATCCGGCTACACCTTC
TRBJ2-5 TRBV5-1 . . 17 CASSLDSGTRGWETQYF TGCGCCAGCAGCTTGGACTCCGGGACGCGGGGTTGGGAGACCCAGTACTTC
TRBJ2-4 TRBV18 . . 16 CASSPPLLVAKNIQYF TGTGCCAGCTCACCACCGTTGCTGGTGGCCAAAAACATTCAGTACTTC
TRBJ2-7 TRBV6-1 . few 16 CASSGYREANPNEQYF TGTGCCAGCAGTGGGTACAGGGAAGCCAATCCCAACGAGCAGTACTTC